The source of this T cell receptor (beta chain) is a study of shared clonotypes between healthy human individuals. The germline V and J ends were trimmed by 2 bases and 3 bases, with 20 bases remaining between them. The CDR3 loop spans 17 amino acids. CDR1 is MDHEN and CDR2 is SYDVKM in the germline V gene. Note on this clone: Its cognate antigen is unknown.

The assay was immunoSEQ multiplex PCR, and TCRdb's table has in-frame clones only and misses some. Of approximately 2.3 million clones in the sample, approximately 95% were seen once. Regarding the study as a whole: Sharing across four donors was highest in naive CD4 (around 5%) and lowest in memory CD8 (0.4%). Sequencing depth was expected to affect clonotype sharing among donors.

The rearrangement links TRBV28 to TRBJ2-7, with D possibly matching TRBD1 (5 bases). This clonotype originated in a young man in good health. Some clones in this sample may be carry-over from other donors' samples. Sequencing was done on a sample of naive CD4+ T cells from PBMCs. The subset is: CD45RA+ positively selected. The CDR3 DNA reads TGTGCCAGCAGTTTAATCCGGCAGGGCTGGGTGTACTACGAGCAGTACTTC. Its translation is CASSLIRQGWVYYEQYF.